The 3 T cell receptor beta chains presented below share a single source sample, sequenced in a study of T cells of healthy individuals. TCRdb processed the 5' RACE reads anew with MiXCR; each CDR3 protein has one entry. Of about 57,000 distinct CDR3 sequences in the sample, under 20% are singletons; the top ten hold around 5%. The receptors shown here come from a human donor in good health.

This clonotype has a count of ten or more. The chain recombines TRBV29-1 with TRBJ2-5, with 13 bases matching TRBD2. CDR3 length: 13 residues. J gave up 5 bases and V 5 bases, and 2 bases lay outside the gene matches. The germline V gene encodes CDR1 SQVTM and CDR2 ANQGSEA. This CDR3 reads CSVRTSGSETQYF. CDR3 in DNA: TGCAGCGTTCGGACTAGCGGGAGCGAGACCCAGTACTTC.

This chain links TRBV7-3 with TRBJ2-3; D might be TRBD1 or TRBD2, each matching 5 bases. Trimming shortened V by 2 bases and J by 1 base, and 13 bases separated the two germline ends. Looked up from germline, CDR1 is SGHTA and CDR2 is FQGTGA. The CDR3 extends over 16 amino acids. The CDR3 is CASSLGTAQGTDTQYF. The DNA for the CDR3 is TGTGCCAGCAGCTTAGGGACGGCCCAAGGCACAGATACGCAGTATTTT.

This clonotype was detected ten times or more. This chain joins TRBV5-1 and TRBJ1-5, with D maybe TRBD1 (5 bases). V shed 4 bases and J shed 9 bases, with 14 bases lying between them. CDR3 length equals 13 residues. Germline V gives CDR1 SGHRS, CDR2 YFSETQ. CDR3 protein: CASSQLLGGPQHF. The DNA of the CDR3 is TGCGCCAGCAGCCAGCTCTTGGGGGGGCCCCAGCATTTT.